Shown below are 32 T cell receptor beta chains from a single sample sequenced in a study of shared clonotypes between healthy human individuals. The naive CD8 population came from CD45RO-negative cells selected for CCR7, without terminally differentiated effector memory CD45RA+ cells. Assay: immunoSEQ multiplex PCR; the TCRdb copy retains only in-frame clones and omits some. Of approximately 600,000 clones listed, roughly 95% are singletons. Sequencing used naive CD8+ T cells sorted from blood. The origin of the receptors is a woman younger than 45 in good health.

The J gene is TRBJ2-2, the V gene TRBV7-7, with D unclear. The CDR3 runs to 16 residues. V lost 1 base and J lost 3, with 12 bases in between. Germline V gene sequence: CDR1 SSHAT, CDR2 FNYEAQ (reference sequence). CDR3 loop: CASSLELGADTGELFF. The CDR3 region has the DNA TGTGCCAGCAGCTTAGAGTTGGGCGCAGACACCGGGGAGCTGTTTTTT.

J is TRBJ2-7 and V is TRBV28, with D possibly matching TRBD1 (6 bases). This CDR3 comprises 14 residues. The germline V gene has CDR1 MDHEN and CDR2 SYDVKM. V lost 6 bases and J 1 base, leaving 13 bases between the germline ends. The CDR3 protein is CASRLRDTSYEQYF. The CDR3 coding sequence is TGTGCCAGCAGGCTCCGGGACACTTCCTACGAGCAGTACTTC.

The V call is TRBV4-2, the J call TRBJ2-7; D unclear. This CDR3 has 11 residues. Trimming removed 1 base from V and 6 bases from J, with 4 bases in between. CDR1 LGHNA and CDR2 YNFKEQ come from the germline V gene. The CDR3 loop is CASSQVGEQYF. The CDR3 bases are TGTGCCAGCAGCCAAGTAGGCGAGCAGTACTTC.

The CDR3 DNA reads as TGTGCCAGCGGTGCAGTCAACTACGAGCAGTACTTC. Its translation: CASGAVNYEQYF. The chain combines TRBV2 with TRBJ2-7; D is uncertain. CDR1 is SNHLY, CDR2 FYNNEI, per germline. CDR3 size: 12 residues. Trimming stripped 8 bases from V and 3 bases from J, with 11 bases between.

V and J are TRBV7-9 and TRBJ2-5, with D possibly being TRBD1 (6 bases). The V gene's germline CDR1 is SEHNR and CDR2 FQNEAQ (reference sequence). The CDR3 is 17 residues long. Trimming cost V 0 bases and J 3 bases, with 17 bases left between them. CDR3 coding DNA: TGTGCCAGCAGCTTAGCTTGGGCAGGGGCGATCGAAGAGACCCAGTACTTC. It codes for CASSLAWAGAIEETQYF.

A single count supports this clone. This chain links TRBV28 with TRBJ2-3; the match to TRBD2 covers 11 bases. This CDR3 is built from 15 residues. The germline V gene has CDR1 MDHEN and CDR2 SYDVKM. With 7 bases clipped from V and 2 bases from J, the junction kept 5 bases outside the gene matches. This CDR3 reads CASTRLAGYTDTQYF. The CDR3 DNA sequence: TGTGCCAGCACCCGACTAGCGGGGTACACAGATACGCAGTATTTT.

This clone was picked up one time. J is TRBJ2-1 and V is TRBV2, with a tentative D call TRBD1 (7 bases). With 7 bases removed from V and 6 bases from J, the gap between germline ends came to 19 bases. The CDR3 consists of 15 residues. Looked up from germline, CDR1 is SNHLY and CDR2 is FYNNEI. CDR3 nucleotides: TGTGCCAGCACCAGGGGGGACCTTGTTACCAATGAGCAGTTCTTC. Its translation is CASTRGDLVTNEQFF.

This chain connects TRBV7-9 to TRBJ2-7; TRBD2 aligns across 7 bases. The CDR3 sequence is 13 residues long. Germline V gene sequence: CDR1 SEHNR, CDR2 FQNEAQ (reference sequence). J gave up 2 bases and V 7 bases, and 5 bases lay outside the gene matches. The CDR3 is CASTPGGPYEQYF. The CDR3, as DNA: TGTGCCAGCACCCCGGGAGGACCCTACGAGCAGTACTTC.

The chain links TRBV5-8 to TRBJ2-3; 12 bases are shared with TRBD2. This CDR3 spans 18 amino acids. V lost 0 bases, J lost 6 bases, and 11 bases stayed unmatched. Germline loops: CDR1 SGHTS, CDR2 YDEGEE. The CDR3 DNA reads TGTGCCAGCAGCTTGGATCTAGCGGGAGGGCCTGGCGGCGATACGCAGTATTTT. It is translated as CASSLDLAGGPGGDTQYF. The variable domain in full, with the rest retrieved from reference TRBV5-8 and TRBJ2-3, is EAGVTQSPTHLIKTRGQQATLRCSPISGHTSVYWYQQALGLGLQFLLWYDEGEERNRGNFPPRFSGRQFPNYSSELNVNALELEDSALYLCASSLDLAGGPGGDTQYFGPGTRLTVL.

This clone has a single count. The chain carries TRBV25-1 and TRBJ1-3; the D is unclear. The CDR3 consists of 12 residues. Germline values: CDR1 MGHDK, CDR2 SYGVNS. V lost 7 bases to trimming and J lost 4 bases, with 8 bases between them. The DNA of the CDR3 is TGTGCCAGCAACACGGGGGGAAACACCATATATTTT. Translating gives CASNTGGNTIYF.

The V and J genes are TRBV7-9 and TRBJ2-5, with TRBD2 identical over 9 bases. There are 15 residues in the CDR3. Losses at the gene ends were 1 base for V and 9 bases for J; bases not matched to a gene: 9. Germline V gives CDR1 SEHNR, CDR2 FQNEAQ (reference sequence). In nucleotides, the CDR3 is TGTGCCAGCAGCTTAGTAGCTAGCGGGAAGAGCCCCCAGTACTTC. Amino acids: CASSLVASGKSPQYF.

The chain employs TRBV15 and TRBJ1-2; D is unresolved. V was clipped by 0 bases and J by 0 bases, with 5 bases between them. Germline CDR1 and CDR2: LNHNV and YYDKDF (reference sequence). The CDR3 is 14 amino acids. CDR3 DNA sequence: TGTGCCACCAGCAGAGATGGACCTAACTATGGCTACACCTTC. Translating it yields CATSRDGPNYGYTF.

This chain links TRBV28 with TRBJ1-2; D uncertain. Deletions cut 6 bases from V and 4 bases from J, with 21 bases between. In germline, CDR1 is MDHEN, CDR2 SYDVKM. This CDR3 contains 16 residues. CDR3 DNA sequence: TGTGCCAGCAGCCCGTTCGACGGACTGAGCCCCTATGGCTACACCTTC. Residues: CASSPFDGLSPYGYTF.

The chain links TRBV18 to TRBJ2-1; perhaps D is TRBD1 or TRBD2 (6 bases each). Trimming took off 1 base at V and 6 bases at J, with 28 bases between the two ends. This CDR3 spans 20 amino acids. Germline V lookup: CDR1 KGHSH, CDR2 LQKENI. CDR3 loop: CASSPLWSSDGGGFINEQFF. As DNA, the CDR3 is TGTGCCAGCTCACCACTATGGTCTAGCGACGGAGGGGGTTTTATCAATGAGCAGTTCTTC.

The chain carries TRBV11-2 and TRBJ1-1; no clear D gene. CDR3 length: 13 amino acids. Germline V gene data show CDR1 as SGHAT and CDR2 as FQNNGV. Trimming took off 5 bases at V and 1 base at J, with 8 bases between the two ends. CDR3: CASSRQRNTEAFF. For the CDR3, the DNA is TGTGCCAGCAGCCGTCAACGGAACACTGAAGCTTTCTTT.

The V call is TRBV13, the J call TRBJ2-5, with D perhaps TRBD2 (6 bases). Between the trimmed V and J ends, which lost 2 bases and 11 bases, there was a span of 15 bases. The CDR3 sequence is 13 residues long. Germline CDR1 is PRHDT and CDR2 is FYEKMQ (reference sequence). CDR3 bases: TGTGCCAGCAGCTTACTGGGGCGGAGGGAGCAGTACTTC. This codes for CASSLLGRREQYF.

The CDR3 coding sequence is TGTGCCAGCAGCGGCGCCACGGGGGCTTATACGCAGTATTTT. Residues: CASSGATGAYTQYF. The chain employs TRBV9 and TRBJ2-3; the D gene could be TRBD1 or TRBD2 (6 bases each). This CDR3 comprises 14 residues. Germline V gene sequence: CDR1 SGDLS, CDR2 YYNGEE. Deletions cut 3 bases from V and 7 bases from J, with 15 bases between. Based on the CDR3 plus reference TRBV9 and TRBJ2-3, the full variable domain is DSGVTQTPKHLITATGQRVTLRCSPRSGDLSVYWYQQSLDQGLQFLIQYYNGEERAKGNILERFSAQQFPDLHSELNLSSLELGDSALYFCASSGATGAYTQYFGPGTRLTVL.

The chain couples TRBV19 to TRBJ1-5; D gene uncertain. Germline CDR1 reads LNHDA; CDR2 reads SQIVND (reference sequence). V was cut by 7 bases and J by 0 bases, with 19 bases left in between. This CDR3 spans 17 amino acids. CDR3 sequence reads: CASIFTGKSHSNQPQHF. CDR3 DNA: TGTGCCAGTATCTTCACCGGGAAATCTCATAGCAATCAGCCCCAGCATTTT.

This clone was seen only once. This chain links TRBV27 with TRBJ2-7; possibly TRBD1 for D (5 bases). The CDR3 length is 11 residues. Trimming left V 6 bases short and J 6 bases short, with 9 bases between. Per the germline V gene, CDR1 is MNHEY and CDR2 is SMNVEV (reference sequence). The CDR3 DNA is TGTGCCAGCAGGGACAAGCTCGAGCAGTACTTC. Amino acids: CASRDKLEQYF.

This chain joins TRBV7-9 and TRBJ2-2; D is unclear. Trimming shortened V by 5 bases and J by 4 bases, and 14 bases separated the two germline ends. Per germline, CDR1 SEHNR and CDR2 FQNEAQ (reference sequence). The CDR3 sequence is 15 residues long. Here the CDR3 DNA reads TGTGCCAGCAGCCCCCCACCACCCGGCACCGGGGAGCTGTTTTTT. As protein: CASSPPPPGTGELFF.

The CDR3 DNA sequence: TGTGCCAGCAGTCACCAAGACTACGAGCAGTACTTC. Translating it yields CASSHQDYEQYF. The chain carries TRBV28 and TRBJ2-7; unclear D gene. The CDR3 covers 12 residues. Trimming took 5 bases from V and 3 from J, leaving 8 bases between them. Germline loops: CDR1 MDHEN, CDR2 SYDVKM.

This chain connects TRBV30 to TRBJ2-7; D uncertain. Trimming took off 1 base at V and 0 bases at J, with 10 bases between the two ends. The V gene's germline CDR1 is GTSNPN and CDR2 SVGIG (reference sequence). The CDR3 extends over 14 amino acids. CDR3 sequence reads: CAWSGHYSSYEQYF. The CDR3, as DNA: TGTGCCTGGAGTGGACACTACAGCTCCTACGAGCAGTACTTC.

The chain employs TRBV5-5 and TRBJ2-2; 7 bases agree with TRBD2. Germline CDR1 reads SGHKS; CDR2 reads YYEKEE (reference sequence). V gave up 4 bases and J gave up 0 bases; unmatched junction bases: 12. This CDR3 has 18 residues. The CDR3 sequence is CASSPNKGAGANTGELFF. CDR3 DNA: TGTGCCAGCAGCCCCAACAAAGGGGCGGGAGCGAACACCGGGGAGCTGTTTTTT.

The chain joins TRBV27 to TRBJ1-1; 7 nucleotides agree with TRBD1. The trim removed 8 bases at V and 4 bases at J, leaving 10 bases unmatched. This CDR3 spans 14 amino acids. Looked up from germline, CDR1 is MNHEY and CDR2 is SMNVEV (reference sequence). DNA for the CDR3: TGTGCCAGCCGAATGACAGGGTCTAGCACTGAAGCTTTCTTT. As protein: CASRMTGSSTEAFF.

J is TRBJ2-3 and V is TRBV27; D gene ambiguous. Germline CDR1 is MNHEY and CDR2 is SMNVEV (reference sequence). The ends were cut back, 6 bases at V and 6 bases at J, with 10 bases in the middle. This CDR3 has 12 residues. For the CDR3, the DNA is TGTGCCAGCAGCTTACTTCGGGATACGCAGTATTTT. Amino acids: CASSLLRDTQYF.

The chain has TRBV19 and TRBJ1-5; TRBD1 is a possible D gene (5 bases). The CDR3 spans 15 residues. Trimming stripped 4 bases from V and 8 bases from J, with 18 bases between. Germline CDR1 reads LNHDA; CDR2 reads SQIVND (reference sequence). The CDR3 DNA follows: TGTGCCAGTAGTACCGCGCCTACCGACAGTGAGCCCCAGCATTTT. Translating it yields CASSTAPTDSEPQHF.

The J gene is TRBJ1-3, the V gene TRBV10-2; D may be TRBD1 (6 bases). The CDR3 spans 15 residues. CDR1 WSHSY and CDR2 SAAADI come from the germline V gene. Trimming pared 2 bases from V and 4 bases from J, leaving 12 bases between. CDR3 bases: TGCGCCAGCAGTGAGGGAACAGGGAGAGGAAACACCATATATTTT. It specifies CASSEGTGRGNTIYF.

This chain joins TRBV27 and TRBJ1-1, with D perhaps TRBD1 (5 bases). Trimming took off 7 bases at V and 0 bases at J, with 18 bases between the two ends. The CDR3 is made up of 16 amino acids. Germline V CDR1 and CDR2: MNHEY, SMNVEV (reference sequence). The CDR3 protein is CASIPRGLYMNTEAFF. The CDR3 DNA sequence: TGTGCCAGCATTCCGAGGGGCCTCTACATGAACACTGAAGCTTTCTTT.

The chain carries TRBV15 and TRBJ2-7, with TRBD2 identical over 11 bases. In germline, CDR1 is LNHNV, CDR2 YYDKDF (reference sequence). CDR3 length equals 18 residues. Trimming removed 1 base from V and 4 bases from J; junction bases left unmatched: 12. The CDR3 region has the DNA TGTGCCACCAGCAGAGCAGGTCCCGGGACTAGCGGAGAATACGAGCAGTACTTC. Protein sequence: CATSRAGPGTSGEYEQYF.

The V gene is TRBV7-6, the J gene TRBJ2-3, with 12 nucleotides matching TRBD2. With V trimmed by 6 bases and J by 3 bases, 7 bases remained unmatched. Germline V CDR1 and CDR2: SGHVS, FNYEAQ. This CDR3 spans 16 amino acids. CDR3 nucleotides: TGTGCCAGCAGTCTGGGAACTAGCGGGAGGACAGATACGCAGTATTTT. It encodes CASSLGTSGRTDTQYF.

The rearrangement joins TRBV6-5 to TRBJ2-5; 14 positions agree with TRBD2. In germline, CDR1 is MNHEY, CDR2 SVGAGI. The V segment lost 7 bases and the J segment 2 bases; nucleotides outside the gene matches: 3. The CDR3 has 15 amino acids. CDR3 DNA: TGTGCCAGCACCCGACTAGCGGGAGGGCAAGAGACCCAGTACTTC. Translation: CASTRLAGGQETQYF.

The V call is TRBV7-2, the J call TRBJ1-2; D is unresolved. This CDR3 region has 12 residues. CDR1 and CDR2 from the germline V gene are SGHTA and FQGNSA. Between the trimmed V and J ends, which lost 4 bases and 8 bases, there was a span of 11 bases. The CDR3 nucleotides read TGTGCCAGCAGCTCGGAACTTGGGGGCTACACCTTC. This codes for CASSSELGGYTF.